The present entry profiles one T cell receptor beta chain with its context. The antigen is not known. For the library, individual cDNA molecules each received unique molecular identifiers. Authors' analysis steps: Samples had a median of 95,638 TCRs, ranging about 20,000 to 690,600. TCRdb re-called the RACE reads with MiXCR, one entry per CDR3 protein. For this entry, the V and J calls and clone size follow TCRdb and not the study's own pipeline. The profile covers about 180,000 distinct CDR3 sequences, with 30% appearing a single time and less than 3% taken by the ten largest. These data are taken from a study of human T cells and chemical hapten exposure. Broader study findings: While controls formed fewer of them, expanded TCRs formed significantly more large CDR3 similarity clusters.

The V segment lost 5 bases and the J segment 5 bases; nucleotides outside the gene matches: 4. Germline V CDR1 and CDR2: SQVTM, ANQGSEA. The CDR3 is 12 amino acids. Noted time point: pre-sensitization, week 0. The treatment was: therapeutic diphenylcyclopropenone sensitization with weekly scalp DPC. Prior to each patch test being applied, blood was drawn. This sample comprised whole blood, obtained in connection with sensitization to the hapten diphenylcyclopropenone (DPC). The chain couples TRBV29-1 to TRBJ2-5, with TRBD1 matching over 8 bases. This clonotype was obtained from a woman aged 25 to 39 with alopecia areata. Some clones in this sample may be carry-over from other donors' samples. As DNA, the CDR3 is TGCAGCGTTATTCAGGGGGCCGAGACCCAGTACTTC. It translates to CSVIQGAETQYF.